This record looks at one T cell receptor beta chain sequence and its context. Study members were between 18 and 89 years old and lived in around 24 US regions. The length of the CDR3 is 15 residues. Per germline, CDR1 SNHLY and CDR2 FYNNEI. V lost 5 bases and J 4 bases, leaving 15 bases between the germline ends. As handled by the study authors: Cell counts per sample came from amplifying reference gene primers. Profiling relied on immunoSEQ multiplex PCR, and the TCRdb table lists in-frame clones only, not all of them. The DNA was the basis for D and trimming; V, J and clone size are from that table. Here the sample spans about 230,000 clones, nearly 90% being singletons. The sample is drawn from a study of blood T cell repertoires in COVID-19. Overall study: The cDNA or gDNA used as material had been derived from T cells, B-cell-depleted T cells, or PBMCs.

This chain links TRBV2 with TRBJ2-1; D possibly corresponds to TRBD2 (5 bases). This TCR came from a woman aged 30 to 39 with acute COVID-19. Specimen: PBMCs or T cells enriched from blood (not recorded which). This CDR3 is CASSTIEERYNEQFF. The CDR3 nucleotides read TGTGCCAGCAGTACCATTGAGGAGCGGTACAATGAGCAGTTCTTC.